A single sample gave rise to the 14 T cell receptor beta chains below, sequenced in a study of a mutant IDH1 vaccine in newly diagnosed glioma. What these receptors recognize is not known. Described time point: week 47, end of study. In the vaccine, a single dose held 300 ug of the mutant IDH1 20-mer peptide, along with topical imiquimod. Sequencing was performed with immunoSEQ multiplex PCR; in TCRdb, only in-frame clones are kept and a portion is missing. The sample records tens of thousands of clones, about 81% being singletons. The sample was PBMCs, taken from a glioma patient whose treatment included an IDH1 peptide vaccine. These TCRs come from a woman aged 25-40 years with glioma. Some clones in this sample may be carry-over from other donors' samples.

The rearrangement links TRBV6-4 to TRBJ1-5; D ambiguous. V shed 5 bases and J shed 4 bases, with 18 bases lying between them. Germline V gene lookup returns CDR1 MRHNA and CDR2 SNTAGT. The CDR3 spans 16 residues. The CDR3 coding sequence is TGTGCCAGCAGTCAATACTGGGGTTTCGGAAATCAGCCCCAGCATTTT. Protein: CASSQYWGFGNQPQHF.

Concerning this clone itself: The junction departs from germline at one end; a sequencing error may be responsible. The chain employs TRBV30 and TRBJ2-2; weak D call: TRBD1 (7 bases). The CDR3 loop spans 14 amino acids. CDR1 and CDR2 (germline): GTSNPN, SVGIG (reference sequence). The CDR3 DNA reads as TGTGCCCGGAGGGGGCCGGGGGACACCGGGGAGCTGTTTTTT. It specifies CARRGPGDTGELFF. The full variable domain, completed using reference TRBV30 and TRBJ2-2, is SQTIHQWPATLVQPVGSPLSLECTVEGTSNPNLYWYRQAAGRGLQLLFYSVGIGQISSEVPQNLSASRPQDRQFILSSKKLLLSDSGFYLCARRGPGDTGELFFGEGSRLTVL.

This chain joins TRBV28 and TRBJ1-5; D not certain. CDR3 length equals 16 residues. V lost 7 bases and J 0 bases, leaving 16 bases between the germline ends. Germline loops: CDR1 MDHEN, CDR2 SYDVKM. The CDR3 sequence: CASKDDGVYSNQPQHF. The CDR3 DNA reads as TGTGCCAGCAAAGACGATGGGGTGTATAGCAATCAGCCCCAGCATTTT.

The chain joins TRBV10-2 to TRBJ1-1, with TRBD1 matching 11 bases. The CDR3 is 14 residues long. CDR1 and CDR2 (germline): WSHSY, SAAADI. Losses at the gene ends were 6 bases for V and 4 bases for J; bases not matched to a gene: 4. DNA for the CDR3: TGCGCCAGCAGAGCCGGGACAGGGGGCACTGAAGCTTTCTTT. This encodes CASRAGTGGTEAFF.

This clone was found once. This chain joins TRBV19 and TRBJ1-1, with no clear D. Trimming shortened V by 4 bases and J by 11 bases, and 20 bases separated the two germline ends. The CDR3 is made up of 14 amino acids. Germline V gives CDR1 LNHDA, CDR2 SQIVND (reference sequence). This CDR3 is CASSSWSPQMGAFF. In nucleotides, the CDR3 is TGTGCCAGTAGTAGCTGGAGCCCGCAGATGGGGGCTTTCTTT.

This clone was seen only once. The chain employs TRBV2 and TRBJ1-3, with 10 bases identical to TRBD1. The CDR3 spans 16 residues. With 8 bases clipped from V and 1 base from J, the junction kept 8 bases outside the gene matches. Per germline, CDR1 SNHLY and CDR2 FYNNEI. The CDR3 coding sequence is TGTGCCAGCTGGGACAGGGGATCCTATTCTGGAAACACCATATATTTT. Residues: CASWDRGSYSGNTIYF.

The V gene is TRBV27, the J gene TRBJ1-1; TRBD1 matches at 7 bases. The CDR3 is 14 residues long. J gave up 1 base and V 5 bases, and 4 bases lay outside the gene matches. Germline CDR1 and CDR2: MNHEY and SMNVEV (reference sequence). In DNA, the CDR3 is TGTGCCAGCAGTCCCGGACAGGCGAACACTGAAGCTTTCTTT. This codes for CASSPGQANTEAFF.

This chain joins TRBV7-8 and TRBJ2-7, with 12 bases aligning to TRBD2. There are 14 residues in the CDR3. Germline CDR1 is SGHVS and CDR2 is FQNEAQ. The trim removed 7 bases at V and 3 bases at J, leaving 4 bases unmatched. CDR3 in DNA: TGTGCCAGCAAATTACTAGCGGGAGGCTACGAGCAGTACTTC. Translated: CASKLLAGGYEQYF.

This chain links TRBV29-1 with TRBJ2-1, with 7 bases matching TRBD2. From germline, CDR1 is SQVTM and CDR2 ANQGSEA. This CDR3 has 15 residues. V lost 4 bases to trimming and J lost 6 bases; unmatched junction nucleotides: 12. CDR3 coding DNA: TGCAGCGTTGTAGGAGGGACTACCCTACTCAATGAGCAGTTCTTC. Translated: CSVVGGTTLLNEQFF.

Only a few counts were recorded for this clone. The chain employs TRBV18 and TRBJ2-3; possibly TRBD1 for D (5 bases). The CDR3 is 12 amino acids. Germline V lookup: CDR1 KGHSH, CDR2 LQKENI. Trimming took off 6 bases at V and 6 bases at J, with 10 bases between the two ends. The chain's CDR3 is CASSPGQDTQYF. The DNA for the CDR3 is TGTGCCAGCTCCCCAGGGCAGGATACGCAGTATTTT. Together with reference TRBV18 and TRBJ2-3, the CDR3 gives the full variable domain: NAGVMQNPRHLVRRRGQEARLRCSPMKGHSHVYWYRQLPEEGLKFMVYLQKENIIDESGMPKERFSAEFPKEGPSILRIQQVVRGDSAAYFCASSPGQDTQYFGPGTRLTVL.

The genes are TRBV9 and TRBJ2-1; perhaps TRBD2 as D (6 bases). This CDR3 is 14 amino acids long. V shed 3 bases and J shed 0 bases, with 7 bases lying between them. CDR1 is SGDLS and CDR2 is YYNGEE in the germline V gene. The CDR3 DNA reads TGTGCCAGCAGCGCCGGGGGCTCCTACAATGAGCAGTTCTTC. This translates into CASSAGGSYNEQFF.

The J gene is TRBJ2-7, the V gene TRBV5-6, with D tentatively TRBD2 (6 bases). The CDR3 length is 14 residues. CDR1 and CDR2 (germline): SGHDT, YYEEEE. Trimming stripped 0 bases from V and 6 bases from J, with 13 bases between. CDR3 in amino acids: CASSLVTSGSEQYF. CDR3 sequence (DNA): TGTGCCAGCAGCTTGGTGACTAGTGGCAGCGAGCAGTACTTC.

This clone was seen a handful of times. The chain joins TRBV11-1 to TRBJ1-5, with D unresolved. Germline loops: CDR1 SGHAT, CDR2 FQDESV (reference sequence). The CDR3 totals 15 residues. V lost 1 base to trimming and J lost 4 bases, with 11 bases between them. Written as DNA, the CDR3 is TGTGCCAGCAGCTTAGTGGCAGATCCTAATCAGCCCCAGCATTTT. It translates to CASSLVADPNQPQHF. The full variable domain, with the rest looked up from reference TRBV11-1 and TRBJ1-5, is EAEVAQSPRYKITEKSQAVAFWCDPISGHATLYWYRQILGQGPELLVQFQDESVVDDSQLPKDRFSAERLKGVDSTLKIQPAELGDSAMYLCASSLVADPNQPQHFGDGTRLSIL.

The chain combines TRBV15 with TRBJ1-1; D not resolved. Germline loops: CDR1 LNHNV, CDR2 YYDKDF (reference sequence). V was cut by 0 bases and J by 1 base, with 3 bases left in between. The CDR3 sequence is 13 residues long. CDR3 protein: CATSRDPNTEAFF. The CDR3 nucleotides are TGTGCCACCAGCAGAGATCCGAACACTGAAGCTTTCTTT.